Below, 11 T cell receptor beta chains from the same sample are listed, as sequenced in a study of blood T cells in healthy people across ages. Primed by a sample-barcoded 5' primer and a J-beta primer mix, a second PCR proceeded for about 6 to 12 cycles. MiXCR, applied by TCRdb to the 5' RACE reads, yields one record per CDR3 protein. The sample lists 1.5 million to 2 million distinct CDR3 sequences; 30% to 40% were seen once. The sequenced sample consisted of blood. These receptors all stem from a human donor in good health.

The rearrangement joins TRBV20-1 to TRBJ2-7, with a possible D match to TRBD2 (7 bases). CDR1 DFQATT and CDR2 SNEGSKA come from the germline V gene (reference sequence). The germline V and J ends were trimmed by 5 bases and 2 bases, with 16 bases remaining between them. The CDR3 sequence is 14 residues long. The CDR3 loop reads CSAPREDRTYEQYF. Written as DNA, the CDR3 is TGCAGTGCTCCCCGGGAGGACAGAACCTACGAGCAGTACTTC.

The chain is built from TRBV4-3 and TRBJ2-3; TRBD1 matches 7 bases. Trimming at V came to 3 bases and at J to 2 bases, leaving 14 bases not matched to a gene. The CDR3 has 18 residues. Germline CDR1 and CDR2: LGHNA and YSLEER. This CDR3 reads CASSHAKRGGHSTDTQYF. CDR3 coding DNA: TGCGCCAGCAGCCACGCCAAGCGAGGGGGCCATTCCACAGATACGCAGTATTTT.

The chain is built from TRBV9 and TRBJ2-6; 8 bases fit TRBD1. This CDR3 has 17 amino acids. Germline CDR1 and CDR2: SGDLS and YYNGEE. V lost 4 bases and J lost 0; bases outside the gene matches: 6. CDR3 amino acids: CASSPQGTGSGANVLTF. CDR3 coding DNA: TGTGCCAGCAGCCCCCAAGGGACAGGCTCTGGGGCCAACGTCCTGACTTTC.

V is TRBV29-1 and J is TRBJ1-1, with D possibly matching TRBD1 (6 bases). V was cut by 7 bases and J by 0 bases, with 12 bases left in between. The CDR3 loop spans 13 amino acids. The germline V gene has CDR1 SQVTM and CDR2 ANQGSEA. CDR3 nucleotides: TGCAGCGCCGGACAGCAAGTGAACACTGAAGCTTTCTTT. Translating gives CSAGQQVNTEAFF.

The V and J genes are TRBV18 and TRBJ2-5; TRBD1 agrees at 7 bases. The trim removed 4 bases at V and 1 base at J, leaving 9 bases unmatched. Per the germline V gene, CDR1 is KGHSH and CDR2 is LQKENI. This CDR3 contains 16 residues. CDR3 coding DNA: TGTGCCAGCTCACACGGACTGAGGGGGCTCCAAGAGACCCAGTACTTC. This gives the protein CASSHGLRGLQETQYF.

CDR3 nucleotide sequence: TGTGCCAGCAGCTTCCCCCTAGCGGGGGGGCCAGAGACCCAGTACTTC. It is translated as CASSFPLAGGPETQYF. The genes are TRBV7-8 and TRBJ2-5, with 12 positions matching TRBD2. The J segment lost 4 bases and the V segment lost 3 bases, leaving 6 bases of the junction unmatched. The CDR3 has 16 residues. From germline, CDR1 is SGHVS and CDR2 FQNEAQ.

The rearrangement links TRBV5-1 to TRBJ2-5; D is undetermined. This CDR3 comprises 15 residues. The V end was cut by 0 bases, the J end by 4 bases, with 13 bases between. Germline V gene lookup returns CDR1 SGHRS and CDR2 YFSETQ. The CDR3 loop reads CASSLGLRRGETQYF. In nucleotides, the CDR3 is TGCGCCAGCAGCTTGGGATTAAGAAGAGGAGAGACCCAGTACTTC.

This clonotype was observed a single time. This sequence joins TRBV20-1 and TRBJ1-1, with a tentative D call TRBD1 (6 bases). Trimming removed 0 bases at V and 11 bases at J, with 22 bases between. The CDR3 has 15 amino acids. Per germline, CDR1 DFQATT and CDR2 SNEGSKA (reference sequence). The CDR3 spells CSARDATGSFYWAFF. In DNA form, the CDR3 reads TGCAGTGCTAGAGATGCTACAGGGAGTTTTTATTGGGCTTTCTTT.

This sequence joins TRBV27 and TRBJ1-5; 7 bases match TRBD1. The V gene end was trimmed by 6 bases and the J gene end by 4 bases; junction bases not matched to a gene: 6. The CDR3 consists of 14 residues. Germline assignment: CDR1 MNHEY and CDR2 SMNVEV (reference sequence). Written as DNA, the CDR3 is TGTGCCAGCAGGGAACAGGGGCAAAATCAGCCCCAGCATTTT. Its protein is CASREQGQNQPQHF.

This clonotype was seen more than once but under ten times. The chain uses TRBV27 and TRBJ2-7, with D maybe TRBD1 (6 bases). CDR3 length equals 15 residues. The V and J ends lost 0 bases and 2 bases respectively, with 11 bases between them. CDR1 is MNHEY, CDR2 SMNVEV, per germline (reference sequence). The CDR3, as DNA: TGTGCCAGCAGTTTATCCGGGACAAATCCCTACGAGCAGTACTTC. It yields the protein CASSLSGTNPYEQYF.

This clonotype was observed a few times. The chain carries TRBV29-1 and TRBJ2-1, with 11 bases fitting TRBD2. The germline gives CDR1 SQVTM, CDR2 ANQGSEA. J gave up 6 bases and V 6 bases, and 4 bases lay outside the gene matches. The CDR3 has 13 amino acids. This CDR3 reads CSVGLAESNEQFF. The CDR3 nucleotides read TGCAGCGTGGGACTAGCGGAAAGCAATGAGCAGTTCTTC.